The rows below give T cell receptor beta chains drawn from one sample of a study of CD8 T cells in Susac syndrome. In TCRdb, the immunoSEQ multiplex PCR reads were re-called with MiXCR into one record per CDR3 protein. Of tens of thousands of distinct CDR3 sequences listed, approximately 94% are singletons. The sample taken for sequencing was CD8+ T cells from PBMCs. Receptors were obtained from a human donor in good health. The CDR3 runs from the conserved cysteine through the conserved F or W.

TRBV4-1	TRBJ2-3	CASSQVRAGPTYTQYF
TRBV9	TRBJ2-7	CASSVDSRGHEQYF
TRBV7-2	TRBJ2-7	CASSSRISGGRSYEQYF
TRBV18	TRBJ1-5	CASSPGRGGNQPQHF
TRBV20-1	TRBJ1-1	CSGGESPEAFF
TRBV4-1	TRBJ2-1	CASSPLAGGSYNEQFF
TRBV2	TRBJ1-5	CASSAPGTGGQPQHF
TRBV15	TRBJ2-1	CATSRERDRILDEQFF
TRBV28	TRBJ2-3	CASTRLAGGDTQYF
TRBV5-1	TRBJ2-5	CASSPGLEQTGTQYF
TRBV24-1	TRBJ2-2	CATSEGRMEGLRTGELFF
TRBV11-2	TRBJ1-1	CASSLGRDMNTEAFF
TRBV29-1	TRBJ1-5	CSVVWGEGRAQHF
TRBV29-1	TRBJ2-1	CSVEVGRARSNEQFF
TRBV11-2	TRBJ1-1	CASSRGGGDGVEAFF
TRBV12-3/TRBV12-4	TRBJ2-1	CASSSTYNEQFF
TRBV6-1	TRBJ1-1	CASSDGVNTEAFF
TRBV13	TRBJ2-5	CASSSVDAPARETQYF
TRBV20-1	TRBJ1-6	CSARRAVSSYNSPLHF
TRBV5-6	TRBJ2-1	CASSSGLAEQFF
TRBV29-1	TRBJ1-2	CSVEDRKNYGYTF
TRBV20-1	TRBJ1-1	CSARDLDRDTEAFF
TRBV28	TRBJ2-1	CASSLVVTEQFF
TRBV7-9	TRBJ2-2	CASGLTGLGGELFF
TRBV20-1	TRBJ2-7	CSATPIPGGLDEQYF
TRBV29-1	TRBJ2-1	CSVEFSSYNEQFF
TRBV7-9	TRBJ1-5	CASSLGSQGKQPQHF
TRBV4-1	TRBJ1-1	CASSGKGDTEAFF
TRBV6-1	TRBJ2-4	CASSGFSIAGGFNIQYF
TRBV5-6	TRBJ2-7	CASSLGTYYEQYF
TRBV7-9	TRBJ2-5	CASSLGAEGEETQYF
TRBV7-9	TRBJ2-1	CASSSPSRGALDNEQFF
TRBV4-1	TRBJ1-2	CASSHSEVANYGYTF
TRBV7-6	TRBJ1-1	CASSPSGINTEAFF
TRBV9	TRBJ1-1	CASSVDGEAEAFF
TRBV27	TRBJ1-2	CASSLGQANYGYTF
TRBV6-5	TRBJ2-3	CASSYSNQGLAGGGLGDTQYF
TRBV7-9	TRBJ2-2	CASSPTRLAATGELFF
TRBV29-1	TRBJ2-1	CSAEGTSDHNEQFF
TRBV5-4	TRBJ1-2	CASSESTGASF